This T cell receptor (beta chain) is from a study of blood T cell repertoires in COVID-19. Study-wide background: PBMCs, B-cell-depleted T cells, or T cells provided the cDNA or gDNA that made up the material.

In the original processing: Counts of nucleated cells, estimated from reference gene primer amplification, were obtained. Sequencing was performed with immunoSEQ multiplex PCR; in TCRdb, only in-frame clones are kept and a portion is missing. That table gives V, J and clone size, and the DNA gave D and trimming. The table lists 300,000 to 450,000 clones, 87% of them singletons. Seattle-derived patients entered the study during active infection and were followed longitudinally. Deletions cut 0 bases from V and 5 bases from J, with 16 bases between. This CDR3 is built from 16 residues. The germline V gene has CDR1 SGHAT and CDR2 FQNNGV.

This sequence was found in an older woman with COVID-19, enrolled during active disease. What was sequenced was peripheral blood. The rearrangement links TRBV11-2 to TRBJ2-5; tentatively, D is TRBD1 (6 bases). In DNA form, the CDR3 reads TGTGCCAGCAGCTTAGATTTCACCAGGGGAAGGGAGACCCAGTACTTC. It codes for CASSLDFTRGRETQYF.